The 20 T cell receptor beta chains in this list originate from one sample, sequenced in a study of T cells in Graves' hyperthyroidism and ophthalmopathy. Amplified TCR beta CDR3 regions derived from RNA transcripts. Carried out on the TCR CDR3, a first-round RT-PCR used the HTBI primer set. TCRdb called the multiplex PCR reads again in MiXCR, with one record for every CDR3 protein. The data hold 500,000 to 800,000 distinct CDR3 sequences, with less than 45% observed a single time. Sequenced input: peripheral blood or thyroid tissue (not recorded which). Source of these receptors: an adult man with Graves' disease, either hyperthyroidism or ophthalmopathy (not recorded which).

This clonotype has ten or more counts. CDR3 in amino acids: CASSSGTGRETQYF. The CDR3 DNA is TGTGCCAGCAGCTCAGGGACAGGGCGGGAGACCCAGTACTTC. The chain employs TRBV7-8 and TRBJ2-5; 9 bases map to TRBD1. Per germline, CDR1 SGHVS and CDR2 FQNEAQ. V shed 4 bases, J shed 5 bases, and the junction held 5 bases outside the gene matches. The CDR3 is 14 amino acids.

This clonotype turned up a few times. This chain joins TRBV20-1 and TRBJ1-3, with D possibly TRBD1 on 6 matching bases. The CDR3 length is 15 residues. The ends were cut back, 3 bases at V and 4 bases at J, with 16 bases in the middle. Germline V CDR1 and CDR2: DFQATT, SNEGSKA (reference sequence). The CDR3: CSASDGGARGNTIYF. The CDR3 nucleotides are TGCAGTGCTAGCGACGGGGGCGCGAGAGGAAACACCATATATTTT.

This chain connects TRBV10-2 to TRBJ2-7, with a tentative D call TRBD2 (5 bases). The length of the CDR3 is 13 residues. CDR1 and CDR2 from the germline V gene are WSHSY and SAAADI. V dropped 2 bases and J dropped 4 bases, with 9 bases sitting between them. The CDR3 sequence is CASSEGLLYEQYF. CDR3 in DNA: TGCGCCAGCAGTGAGGGACTTTTATACGAGCAGTACTTC.

DNA for the CDR3: TGTGCCACCAGCTCGGATCCAGGGTGGAATCAGCCCCAGCATTTT. It yields the protein CATSSDPGWNQPQHF. The rearrangement links TRBV24-1 to TRBJ1-5, with D perhaps TRBD1 (5 bases). CDR3 length equals 15 residues. Germline loops: CDR1 KGHDR, CDR2 SFDVKD. Trimming removed 7 bases at V and 4 bases at J, with 16 bases between.

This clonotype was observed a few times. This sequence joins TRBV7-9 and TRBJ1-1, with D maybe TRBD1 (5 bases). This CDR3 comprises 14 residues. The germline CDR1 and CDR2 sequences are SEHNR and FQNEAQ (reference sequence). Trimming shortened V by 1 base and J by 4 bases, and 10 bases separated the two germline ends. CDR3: CASSLEGELTEAFF. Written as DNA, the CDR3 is TGTGCCAGCAGCTTAGAAGGGGAACTCACTGAAGCTTTCTTT.

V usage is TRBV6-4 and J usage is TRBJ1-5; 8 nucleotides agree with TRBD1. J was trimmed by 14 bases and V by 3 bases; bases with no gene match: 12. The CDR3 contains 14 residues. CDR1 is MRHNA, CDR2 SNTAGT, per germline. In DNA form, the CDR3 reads TGTGCCAGCAGTGATTCAGGGGGCACGGGCCACGAGCATTTT. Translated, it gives CASSDSGGTGHEHF.

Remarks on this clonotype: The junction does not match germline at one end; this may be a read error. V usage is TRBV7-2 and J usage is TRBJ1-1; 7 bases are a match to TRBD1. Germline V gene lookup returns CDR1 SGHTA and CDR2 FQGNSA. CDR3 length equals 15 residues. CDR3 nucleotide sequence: TGCGCCAGCAGCGACGTTTCGCAGGGGGGCACTGAAGCTTTCTTT. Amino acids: CASSDVSQGGTEAFF.

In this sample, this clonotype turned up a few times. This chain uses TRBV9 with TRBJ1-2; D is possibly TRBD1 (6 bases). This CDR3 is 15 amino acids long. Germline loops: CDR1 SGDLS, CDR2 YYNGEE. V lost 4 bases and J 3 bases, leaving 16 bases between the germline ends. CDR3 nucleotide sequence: TGTGCCAGCAGCTTACTCCGGGACATAGACTATGGCTACACCTTC. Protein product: CASSLLRDIDYGYTF. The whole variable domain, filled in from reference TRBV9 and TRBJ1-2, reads DSGVTQTPKHLITATGQRVTLRCSPRSGDLSVYWYQQSLDQGLQFLIQYYNGEERAKGNILERFSAQQFPDLHSELNLSSLELGDSALYFCASSLLRDIDYGYTFGSGTRLTVV.

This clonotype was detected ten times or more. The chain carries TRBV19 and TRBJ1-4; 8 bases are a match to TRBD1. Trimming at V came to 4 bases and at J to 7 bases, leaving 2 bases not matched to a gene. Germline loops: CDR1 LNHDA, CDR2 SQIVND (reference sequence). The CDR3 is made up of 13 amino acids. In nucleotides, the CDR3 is TGTGCCAGTAGTACCGACAGGGGTGAAAAACTGTTTTTT. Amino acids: CASSTDRGEKLFF.

The CDR3 nucleotides read TGTGCCACCAGCAGAGATCGGACGGGAGGGGCTTCACCCCTCCACTTT. It codes for CATSRDRTGGASPLHF. The V and J genes are TRBV15 and TRBJ1-6; D perhaps matches TRBD1 (5 bases). V lost 0 bases and J 9 bases, leaving 15 bases between the germline ends. In germline, CDR1 is LNHNV, CDR2 YYDKDF (reference sequence). The CDR3 is made up of 16 amino acids.

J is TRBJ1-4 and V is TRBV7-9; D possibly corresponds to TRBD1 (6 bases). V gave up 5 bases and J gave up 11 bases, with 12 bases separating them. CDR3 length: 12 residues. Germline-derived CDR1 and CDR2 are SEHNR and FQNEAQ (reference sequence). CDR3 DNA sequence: TGTGCCAGCAGCACGGACAGCGTTAAACTGTTTTTT. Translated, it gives CASSTDSVKLFF.

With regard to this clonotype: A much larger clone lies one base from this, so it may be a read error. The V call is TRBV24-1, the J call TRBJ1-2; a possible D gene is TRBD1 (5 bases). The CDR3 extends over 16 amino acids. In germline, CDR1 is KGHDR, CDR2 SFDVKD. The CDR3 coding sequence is TGTGCCACCAGTGATAACCGACAGCGGGGGGGTTATGACTACACCTTC. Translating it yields CATSDNRQRGGYDYTF.

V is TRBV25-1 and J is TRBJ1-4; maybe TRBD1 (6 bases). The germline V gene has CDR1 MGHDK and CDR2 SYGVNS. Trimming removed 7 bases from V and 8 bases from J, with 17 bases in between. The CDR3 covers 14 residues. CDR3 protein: CASKEPRTAEKLFF. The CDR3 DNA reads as TGTGCCAGCAAGGAACCCCGGACAGCCGAAAAACTGTTTTTT.

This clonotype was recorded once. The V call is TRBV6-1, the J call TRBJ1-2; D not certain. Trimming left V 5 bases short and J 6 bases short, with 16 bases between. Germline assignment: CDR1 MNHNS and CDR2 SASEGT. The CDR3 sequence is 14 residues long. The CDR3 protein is CASSTGNRFHGYTF. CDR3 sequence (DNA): TGTGCCAGCAGTACGGGGAACAGATTTCATGGCTACACCTTC.

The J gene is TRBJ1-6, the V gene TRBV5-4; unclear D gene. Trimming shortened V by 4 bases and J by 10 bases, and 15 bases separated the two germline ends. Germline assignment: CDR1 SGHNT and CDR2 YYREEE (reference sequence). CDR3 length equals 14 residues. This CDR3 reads CASSGSPGRSPLHF. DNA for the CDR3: TGTGCCAGCAGCGGGAGCCCAGGAAGGTCACCCCTCCACTTT. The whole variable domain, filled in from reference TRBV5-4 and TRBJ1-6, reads ETGVTQSPTHLIKTRGQQVTLRCSSQSGHNTVSWYQQALGQGPQFIFQYYREEENGRGNFPPRFSGLQFPNYSSELNVNALELDDSALYLCASSGSPGRSPLHFGNGTRLTVT.

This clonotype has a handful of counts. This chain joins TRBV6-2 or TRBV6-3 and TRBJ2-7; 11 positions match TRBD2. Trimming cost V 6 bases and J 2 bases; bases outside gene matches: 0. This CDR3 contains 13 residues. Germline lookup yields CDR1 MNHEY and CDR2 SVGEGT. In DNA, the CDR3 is TGTGCCAGCAGGACTAGCGGGGCCTACGAGCAGTACTTC. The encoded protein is CASRTSGAYEQYF.

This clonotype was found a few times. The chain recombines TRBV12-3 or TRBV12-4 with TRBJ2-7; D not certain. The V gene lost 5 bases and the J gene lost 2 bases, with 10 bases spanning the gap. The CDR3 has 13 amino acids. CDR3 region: CASSPQNAYEQYF. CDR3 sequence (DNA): TGTGCCAGCAGTCCCCAGAACGCCTACGAGCAGTACTTC.

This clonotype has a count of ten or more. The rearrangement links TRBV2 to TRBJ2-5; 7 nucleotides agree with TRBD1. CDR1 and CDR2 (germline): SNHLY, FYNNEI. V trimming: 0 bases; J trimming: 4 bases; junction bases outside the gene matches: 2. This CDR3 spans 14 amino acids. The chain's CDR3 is CASSEAGGIETQYF. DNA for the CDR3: TGTGCCAGCAGTGAAGCAGGGGGCATAGAGACCCAGTACTTC.

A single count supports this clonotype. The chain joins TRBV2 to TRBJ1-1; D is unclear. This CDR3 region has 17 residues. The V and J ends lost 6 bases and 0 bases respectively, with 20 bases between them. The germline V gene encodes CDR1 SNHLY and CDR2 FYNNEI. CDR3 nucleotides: TGTGCCAGCAGGGAGAACCCCCCACACGGAGTGAACACTGAAGCTTTCTTT. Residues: CASRENPPHGVNTEAFF. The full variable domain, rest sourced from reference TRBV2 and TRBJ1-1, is EPEVTQTPSHQVTQMGQEVILRCVPISNHLYFYWYRQILGQKVEFLVSFYNNEISEKSEIFDDQFSVERPDGSNFTLKIRSTKLEDSAMYFCASRENPPHGVNTEAFFGQGTRLTVV.

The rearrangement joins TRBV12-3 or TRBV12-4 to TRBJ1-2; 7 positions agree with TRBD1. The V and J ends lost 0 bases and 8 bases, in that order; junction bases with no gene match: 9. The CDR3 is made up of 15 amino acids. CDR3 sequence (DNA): TGTGCCAGCAGTTTAGCTCGACAGGGTGATTCGGGCTACACCTTC. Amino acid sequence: CASSLARQGDSGYTF.